The rows below give T cell receptor beta chains drawn from one sample of a study of T-cell memory formation after mild COVID-19. TCRdb reanalysed the 5' RACE reads using MiXCR and keeps one entry per CDR3 protein. The profile shows about half a million distinct CDR3 sequences, 15% to 20% of them singletons. Source material: PBMCs or a T cell subset sorted from them (not recorded which). These receptors all come from an adult woman who had mild COVID-19 (a few samples of this study predate the infection). Cell type and time point are not known. Both conserved end residues are part of each CDR3. The D gene is left open where the match is weak. Only some rows state a clone size, as once, few, many or a class for expanded clones.

clone_size: NA; d_call: NA; j_call: TRBJ1-1; v_call: TRBV20-1; cdr3_nt: TGCAGTGCGTCACCGGGAGCTAACACTGAAGCTTTCTTT; cdr3_aa: CSASPGANTEAFF
clone_size: NA; d_call: NA; j_call: TRBJ2-7; v_call: TRBV19; cdr3_nt: TGTGCCAGTAGTATAGGGCGGCAGCGCTACGAGCAGTACTTC; cdr3_aa: CASSIGRQRYEQYF
clone_size: few; d_call: TRBD1; j_call: TRBJ1-1; v_call: TRBV5-5; cdr3_nt: TGTGCCAGCTCTAGAGGGGTCGGGACAGTGAACACTGAAGCTTTCTTT; cdr3_aa: CASSRGVGTVNTEAFF
clone_size: NA; d_call: NA; j_call: TRBJ2-7; v_call: TRBV5-6; cdr3_nt: TGTGCCAGCAGCCACGACAGTTCCTACGAGCAGTACTTC; cdr3_aa: CASSHDSSYEQYF
clone_size: NA; d_call: TRBD2; j_call: TRBJ2-2; v_call: TRBV7-8; cdr3_nt: TGTGCCAGCAGCCCGAGACTAGCGGGGACGAACACCGGGGAGCTGTTTTTT; cdr3_aa: CASSPRLAGTNTGELFF
clone_size: few; d_call: TRBD1; j_call: TRBJ2-7; v_call: TRBV27; cdr3_nt: TGTGCCAGCACGGACTCACCGGGACAGGGGCCTTTCTACGAGCAGTACTTC; cdr3_aa: CASTDSPGQGPFYEQYF
clone_size: NA; d_call: NA; j_call: TRBJ1-5; v_call: TRBV5-1; cdr3_nt: TGCGCCAGCAGTCTCCTAGCCCGGGGTTCCACCGGGAGCAATCAGCCCCAGCATTTT; cdr3_aa: CASSLLARGSTGSNQPQHF
clone_size: NA; d_call: NA; j_call: TRBJ1-2; v_call: TRBV10-3; cdr3_nt: TGTGCCATCACTCCAGACGTGAGCTATGGCTACACCTTC; cdr3_aa: CAITPDVSYGYTF
clone_size: few; d_call: TRBD2; j_call: TRBJ2-3; v_call: TRBV12-3/TRBV12-4; cdr3_nt: TGTGCCAGCAGTTTAAGGGTCAGCGGGAGAGAAATAAGCACAGATACGCAGTATTTT; cdr3_aa: CASSLRVSGREISTDTQYF
clone_size: many; d_call: NA; j_call: TRBJ1-3; v_call: TRBV20-1; cdr3_nt: TGCAGTGTAGGGGACTCTGGAAACACCATATATTTT; cdr3_aa: CSVGDSGNTIYF
clone_size: NA; d_call: TRBD2; j_call: TRBJ2-1; v_call: TRBV20-1; cdr3_nt: TGCAGTGCTAGTCGGACTAGCGGGAGGGCCAATGAGCAGTTCTTC; cdr3_aa: CSASRTSGRANEQFF
clone_size: few; d_call: NA; j_call: TRBJ1-1; v_call: TRBV5-1; cdr3_nt: TGCGCCAGCAGCTTGGCCGCGGGGCACGAAGCTTTCTTT; cdr3_aa: CASSLAAGHEAFF
clone_size: NA; d_call: TRBD1; j_call: TRBJ1-1; v_call: TRBV12-3/TRBV12-4; cdr3_nt: TGTGCCAGCAGTCGTGACAGGGAGGGACCGTGGGGGACTGAAGCTTTCTTT; cdr3_aa: CASSRDREGPWGTEAFF
clone_size: NA; d_call: NA; j_call: TRBJ2-3; v_call: TRBV7-9; cdr3_nt: TGTGCCAGCAGCTTAGCCCCCCTCGGTGCCTCCGATACGCAGTATTTT; cdr3_aa: CASSLAPLGASDTQYF
clone_size: few; d_call: TRBD1; j_call: TRBJ2-7; v_call: TRBV6-5; cdr3_nt: TGTGCCAGCAGTAAGGGAAGACAGGGATCGTACGAGCAGTACTTC; cdr3_aa: CASSKGRQGSYEQYF
clone_size: NA; d_call: NA; j_call: TRBJ1-2; v_call: TRBV4-2; cdr3_nt: TGTGCCAGCAGCCAAGATTTCGGGGGGATCGGCTATGGCTACACCTTC; cdr3_aa: CASSQDFGGIGYGYTF
clone_size: few; d_call: NA; j_call: TRBJ1-1; v_call: TRBV4-1; cdr3_nt: TGCGCCAGCAGCCAAGTGGTCGGGACACGGTCACTTGCAGGCACTGAAGCTTTCTTT; cdr3_aa: CASSQVVGTRSLAGTEAFF
clone_size: once; d_call: TRBD2; j_call: TRBJ2-3; v_call: TRBV7-3; cdr3_nt: TGTGCCAGCAGCTTCGGACTAGCGGGGTTGGATACGCAGTATTTT; cdr3_aa: CASSFGLAGLDTQYF
clone_size: once; d_call: NA; j_call: TRBJ2-4; v_call: TRBV20-1; cdr3_nt: TGCAGTGCTGAGAGGGAGATTCCTGGAAACATTCAGTACTTC; cdr3_aa: CSAEREIPGNIQYF
clone_size: NA; d_call: TRBD2; j_call: TRBJ2-7; v_call: TRBV29-1; cdr3_nt: TGCAGCGTTTCTTTTTCTAGCGGCACCTACGAGCAGTACTTC; cdr3_aa: CSVSFSSGTYEQYF
clone_size: NA; d_call: NA; j_call: TRBJ1-2; v_call: TRBV5-1; cdr3_nt: TGCGCCAGCAGCTCTACACAGGGTGGCTATGGCTACACCTTC; cdr3_aa: CASSSTQGGYGYTF
clone_size: few; d_call: TRBD1; j_call: TRBJ1-6; v_call: TRBV30; cdr3_nt: TGTGCCTGGAGTGTACATCTGACGACAGGGAGGTTTTCACCCCTCCACTTT; cdr3_aa: CAWSVHLTTGRFSPLHF
clone_size: NA; d_call: TRBD2; j_call: TRBJ2-5; v_call: TRBV9; cdr3_nt: TGTGCCAGCAGCGTAGATGGGGGACTAGCGGGACAAGAGACCCAGTACTTC; cdr3_aa: CASSVDGGLAGQETQYF
clone_size: few; d_call: TRBD1; j_call: TRBJ1-2; v_call: TRBV24-1; cdr3_nt: TGTGCCACCAGTGATTTGGCTGGACAGGGTCCCTATGGCTACACCTTC; cdr3_aa: CATSDLAGQGPYGYTF
clone_size: few; d_call: TRBD1; j_call: TRBJ1-1; v_call: TRBV29-1; cdr3_nt: TGCAGCGGAAGGACAGGGAACACTGAAGCTTTCTTT; cdr3_aa: CSGRTGNTEAFF
clone_size: NA; d_call: NA; j_call: TRBJ2-1; v_call: TRBV7-3; cdr3_nt: TGTGCCAGCAGCACTAGACGCAATGAGCAGTTCTTC; cdr3_aa: CASSTRRNEQFF
clone_size: NA; d_call: TRBD1; j_call: TRBJ2-7; v_call: TRBV10-3; cdr3_nt: TGTGCCATCGGGACAGGGGGCCACGAGCAGTACTTC; cdr3_aa: CAIGTGGHEQYF
clone_size: NA; d_call: NA; j_call: TRBJ1-1; v_call: TRBV4-1; cdr3_nt: TGCGCCAGCGGCGCGGAGGGGGGCCTGAACACTGAAGCTTTCTTT; cdr3_aa: CASGAEGGLNTEAFF
clone_size: NA; d_call: TRBD1; j_call: TRBJ1-5; v_call: TRBV20-1; cdr3_nt: TGCAGTGTGTCTCTGTTGGGACAGTATAGCAATCAGCCCCAGCATTTT; cdr3_aa: CSVSLLGQYSNQPQHF
clone_size: few; d_call: NA; j_call: TRBJ2-7; v_call: TRBV4-1; cdr3_nt: TGCGCCAGCAGCCAAGAAGCCGGCCGGGGTTACGAGCAGTACTTC; cdr3_aa: CASSQEAGRGYEQYF
clone_size: many; d_call: TRBD2; j_call: TRBJ2-3; v_call: TRBV4-2; cdr3_nt: TGTGCCAGCAGGGCAGGCAGCGGGACCCATCGGAGCACAGATACGCAGTATTTT; cdr3_aa: CASRAGSGTHRSTDTQYF
clone_size: many; d_call: NA; j_call: TRBJ2-1; v_call: TRBV7-8; cdr3_nt: TGTGCCAGCAGCTTAGGCCCAAGCTCCTACAATGAGCAGTTCTTC; cdr3_aa: CASSLGPSSYNEQFF
clone_size: NA; d_call: TRBD2; j_call: TRBJ2-3; v_call: TRBV29-1; cdr3_nt: TGCAGCGTTTCCGCAGCGGGAGGGACCACAGATACGCAGTATTTT; cdr3_aa: CSVSAAGGTTDTQYF
clone_size: few; d_call: NA; j_call: TRBJ1-2; v_call: TRBV29-1; cdr3_nt: TGCAGCGTTGAAACCCGTTTCTATGGCTACACCTTC; cdr3_aa: CSVETRFYGYTF
clone_size: NA; d_call: NA; j_call: TRBJ2-2; v_call: TRBV7-9; cdr3_nt: TGTGCCAGCAGCTTAGGACTGTCCGGGGAGCTGTTTTTT; cdr3_aa: CASSLGLSGELFF
clone_size: NA; d_call: TRBD1; j_call: TRBJ1-2; v_call: TRBV20-1; cdr3_nt: TGCAGTGCTCAGACAGGGAGACTCTATGGCTACACCTTC; cdr3_aa: CSAQTGRLYGYTF
clone_size: NA; d_call: NA; j_call: TRBJ2-1; v_call: TRBV9; cdr3_nt: TGTGCCAGCAGCCCAGGGGCGGGTGGCTCCTACAATGAGCAGTTCTTC; cdr3_aa: CASSPGAGGSYNEQFF
clone_size: NA; d_call: TRBD2; j_call: TRBJ2-5; v_call: TRBV2; cdr3_nt: TGTGCCAGCAATCCGGGACTAGCGGAGACCCAGTACTTC; cdr3_aa: CASNPGLAETQYF
clone_size: NA; d_call: TRBD2; j_call: TRBJ2-2; v_call: TRBV3-1; cdr3_nt: TGTGCCAGCAGCCACTTAGCGGGGGGGCCCACCGGGGAGCTGTTTTTT; cdr3_aa: CASSHLAGGPTGELFF
clone_size: once; d_call: TRBD2; j_call: TRBJ2-2; v_call: TRBV4-3; cdr3_nt: TGCGCCAGCAGCCAAGGCGGACTAGCGGGAGGTCCTAGTAGCGGGGAGCTGTTTTTT; cdr3_aa: CASSQGGLAGGPSSGELFF
clone_size: few; d_call: NA; j_call: TRBJ1-1; v_call: TRBV29-1; cdr3_nt: TGCAGCGTTGACGGGGGTCGGGGTCACACTGAAGCTTTCTTT; cdr3_aa: CSVDGGRGHTEAFF
clone_size: few; d_call: NA; j_call: TRBJ2-3; v_call: TRBV20-1; cdr3_nt: TGCAGTGCTGGCCCACGGAGTAGCACAGATACGCAGTATTTT; cdr3_aa: CSAGPRSSTDTQYF
clone_size: NA; d_call: NA; j_call: TRBJ2-1; v_call: TRBV14; cdr3_nt: TGTGCCAGCAGTCAAGTCGTGGGTCGCGAGAGCGATGAGCAGTTCTTC; cdr3_aa: CASSQVVGRESDEQFF
clone_size: NA; d_call: TRBD2; j_call: TRBJ2-3; v_call: TRBV4-1; cdr3_nt: TGCGCCAGCAGCCAAGGGCCAGCGGGGGGCGCGGATACGCAGTATTTT; cdr3_aa: CASSQGPAGGADTQYF
clone_size: many; d_call: NA; j_call: TRBJ2-2; v_call: TRBV20-1; cdr3_nt: TGCAGTGCTAGTCGGAGGGGAGGCCGGGAGCTGTTTTTT; cdr3_aa: CSASRRGGRELFF
clone_size: NA; d_call: NA; j_call: TRBJ2-7; v_call: TRBV18; cdr3_nt: TGTGCCAGCTCAGGGGGGTCCGGAACCTACGAGCAGTACTTC; cdr3_aa: CASSGGSGTYEQYF
clone_size: NA; d_call: TRBD1; j_call: TRBJ1-4; v_call: TRBV5-1; cdr3_nt: TGCGCCAGCAGCTTCCGGGACAGGGGTACAACTAATGAAAAACTGTTTTTT; cdr3_aa: CASSFRDRGTTNEKLFF
clone_size: few; d_call: TRBD1; j_call: TRBJ2-7; v_call: TRBV5-1; cdr3_nt: TGCGCCAGCAGCCCCGGACAGGGCGAACACGAGCAGTACTTC; cdr3_aa: CASSPGQGEHEQYF
clone_size: few; d_call: TRBD2; j_call: TRBJ2-1; v_call: TRBV9; cdr3_nt: TGTGCCAGCAGCGGCGGTCTAGCGGGAGATTTCCGCGAGCAGTTCTTC; cdr3_aa: CASSGGLAGDFREQFF
clone_size: many; d_call: TRBD2; j_call: TRBJ2-7; v_call: TRBV4-1; cdr3_nt: TGCGCCAGCAGCCAGGGGAGGGGACTAGTCTACGAGCAGTACTTC; cdr3_aa: CASSQGRGLVYEQYF
clone_size: NA; d_call: NA; j_call: TRBJ1-2; v_call: TRBV9; cdr3_nt: TGTGCCAGCAGCGCCTACTCGGGACCCACTCTACGTTATGGCTACACCTTC; cdr3_aa: CASSAYSGPTLRYGYTF
clone_size: few; d_call: NA; j_call: TRBJ1-3; v_call: TRBV24-1; cdr3_nt: TGTGCCACCAGTGAAAGGGGTACCTCTGGAAACACCATATATTTT; cdr3_aa: CATSERGTSGNTIYF
clone_size: few; d_call: NA; j_call: TRBJ1-1; v_call: TRBV11-3; cdr3_nt: TGTGCCAGCAGCTTATACCCAGACGGCGACCAGAACACTGAAGCTTTCTTT; cdr3_aa: CASSLYPDGDQNTEAFF
clone_size: NA; d_call: NA; j_call: TRBJ2-5; v_call: TRBV28; cdr3_nt: TGTGCCAGCAGTTTATCTAAGGGACATAGGACCCAAGAGACCCAGTACTTC; cdr3_aa: CASSLSKGHRTQETQYF